The entry below describes one T cell receptor beta chain. Its antigen is not identified. Germline assignment: CDR1 SGHVS and CDR2 FQNEAQ. Trimming removed 5 bases at V and 0 bases at J, with 15 bases between. CDR3 length: 16 amino acids. TCRdb called the RT-PCR reads again in MiXCR, with one record for every CDR3 protein. The sample contains 800,000 to 1,000,000 distinct CDR3 sequences, 20% to 25% of which appear only once. This sample was included in a study of response to subunit inactivated influenza vaccine. Study-level points and caveats: Few new T cells, the authors suggested, are recruited by each seasonal influenza vaccination.

The TCR sequence derives from a man in his fifties who received an inactivated influenza vaccine. The material sequenced was PBMCs from blood, taken 4 to 6 days after vaccination. The rearrangement links TRBV7-8 to TRBJ2-3, with a possible D match to TRBD1 (5 bases). The CDR3: CASSKTQGRSTDTQYF. For the CDR3, the DNA is TGTGCCAGCAGCAAGACCCAGGGCCGTAGCACAGATACGCAGTATTTT.